These 20 T cell receptor beta chains originate from one sample sequenced in a study of CD4+ T cells in melanoma. Using immunoSEQ multiplex PCR, the repertoire was profiled, and TCRdb retains in-frame clones only, with some absent. The sample lists over 130,000 clones, nearly 95% seen once, with roughly 1.4% in the top ten. The receptors here all came from a human donor with melanoma.

The genes are TRBV7-2 and TRBJ1-5; D is uncertain. This CDR3 comprises 13 residues. V was shortened by 4 bases and J by 5 bases, with 9 bases between the two germline ends. Per the germline V gene, CDR1 is SGHTA and CDR2 is FQGNSA. CDR3 amino acids: CASSSTRDQPQHF. The CDR3 bases are TGTGCCAGCAGCTCCACAAGAGATCAGCCCCAGCATTTT.

The chain joins TRBV28 to TRBJ1-6; D is undetermined. The CDR3 is 17 residues long. Germline CDR1 and CDR2: MDHEN and SYDVKM. Deletions cut 6 bases from V and 0 bases from J, with 15 bases between. For the CDR3, the DNA is TGTGCCAGCAGGTCGGACGGAGCCCTCTCCTATAATTCACCCCTCCACTTT. Encoded protein: CASRSDGALSYNSPLHF.

The chain links TRBV6-5 to TRBJ1-2; 8 bases agree with TRBD1. V lost 8 bases and J lost 2; bases outside the gene matches: 10. The CDR3 has 15 residues. Germline assignment: CDR1 MNHEY and CDR2 SVGAGI. In DNA, the CDR3 is TGTGCCAGCGTCGCCAGAGGACAGGGAAACTATGGCTACACCTTC. Translated, it gives CASVARGQGNYGYTF.

V and J are TRBV18 and TRBJ2-7, with D unclear. V dropped 3 bases and J dropped 0 bases, with 6 bases sitting between them. This CDR3 region has 13 residues. Germline assignment: CDR1 KGHSH and CDR2 LQKENI. CDR3 sequence: CASSPGSSYEQYF. The CDR3, as DNA: TGTGCCAGCTCACCGGGCTCCTCCTACGAGCAGTACTTC.

The J gene is TRBJ1-2, the V gene TRBV6-5; D is undetermined. V was shortened by 2 bases and J by 7 bases, with 14 bases between the two germline ends. The CDR3 extends over 14 amino acids. From germline, CDR1 is MNHEY and CDR2 SVGAGI. CDR3 region: CASSYTDGVGGYTF. The CDR3 nucleotides read TGTGCCAGCAGTTACACGGACGGCGTGGGTGGCTACACCTTC.

This clone was found a few times. This specimen includes other DNA sequences encoding the same CDR3. The gene calls are TRBV2 and TRBJ2-5; TRBD1 matches at 10 bases. Germline V gives CDR1 SNHLY, CDR2 FYNNEI. The CDR3 totals 13 residues. The V and J ends lost 4 bases and 5 bases, in that order; junction bases with no gene match: 1. For the CDR3, the DNA is TGTGCCAGCAGTGGGACAGGGGGGGAGACCCAGTACTTC. Protein sequence: CASSGTGGETQYF.

The chain carries TRBV2 and TRBJ2-7; no definite D call. CDR1 SNHLY and CDR2 FYNNEI come from the germline V gene. V lost 7 bases to trimming and J lost 4 bases, with 11 bases between them. The CDR3 consists of 12 residues. CDR3 residues: CASMEGFYEQYF. The CDR3 nucleotides are TGTGCCAGCATGGAAGGATTTTACGAGCAGTACTTC.

The chain has TRBV25-1 and TRBJ2-2; D might be TRBD2 (6 bases). Trimming took 3 bases from V and 3 from J, leaving 14 bases between them. In germline, CDR1 is MGHDK, CDR2 SYGVNS. The CDR3 has 16 residues. CDR3 loop: CASSDSRGGDTGELFF. Here the CDR3 DNA reads TGTGCCAGCAGTGACTCGCGGGGTGGCGACACCGGGGAGCTGTTTTTT.

The J gene is TRBJ1-6, the V gene TRBV7-9; D is unclear. V shed 6 bases and J shed 2 bases, with 8 bases lying between them. The CDR3 is 14 amino acids. Germline CDR1 reads SEHNR; CDR2 reads FQNEAQ (reference sequence). The CDR3 region has the DNA TGTGCCAGCAGTACAGCGACCTATAATTCACCCCTCCACTTT. It specifies CASSTATYNSPLHF.

The chain carries TRBV5-4 and TRBJ1-2; D is unclear. The CDR3 runs 16 residues. Germline V gives CDR1 SGHNT, CDR2 YYREEE (reference sequence). V shed 0 bases and J shed 0 bases, with 12 bases lying between them. The CDR3 spells CASSLGGVEANYGYTF. CDR3 DNA sequence: TGTGCCAGCAGCTTGGGAGGTGTCGAGGCTAACTATGGCTACACCTTC.

The genes are TRBV10-2 and TRBJ2-6; D is ambiguous. Per germline, CDR1 WSHSY and CDR2 SAAADI. The CDR3 length is 15 residues. V shed 2 bases and J shed 1 base, with 6 bases lying between them. CDR3 DNA: TGCGCCAGCAGTGAGACGTGGTCTGGGGCCAACGTCCTGACTTTC. Translating it yields CASSETWSGANVLTF.

The J gene is TRBJ1-2, the V gene TRBV18; D is uncertain. V shed 3 bases and J shed 0 bases, with 11 bases lying between them. This CDR3 spans 15 amino acids. Germline-derived CDR1 and CDR2 are KGHSH and LQKENI. The CDR3 here is CASSPDLGSNYGYTF. CDR3 coding DNA: TGTGCCAGCTCACCGGACCTCGGGTCTAACTATGGCTACACCTTC.

The V call is TRBV10-3, the J call TRBJ1-5; 7 nucleotides match TRBD1. Germline V CDR1 and CDR2: ENHRY, SYGVKD. V lost 10 bases to trimming and J lost 0 bases; unmatched junction nucleotides: 6. The CDR3 runs to 14 residues. The CDR3 sequence: CATRQGRSNQPQHF. The DNA of the CDR3 is TGTGCCACCAGACAGGGTCGTAGCAATCAGCCCCAGCATTTT.

The chain links TRBV5-8 to TRBJ1-6; tentatively, D is TRBD1 (5 bases). Germline assignment: CDR1 SGHTS and CDR2 YDEGEE. Trimming removed 4 bases at V and 8 bases at J, with 19 bases between. This CDR3 region has 16 residues. In DNA form, the CDR3 reads TGTGCCAGCAGCGCACAGGAGGGGACCCCCTATTCACCCCTCCACTTT. It specifies CASSAQEGTPYSPLHF.

V and J are TRBV11-1 and TRBJ2-3; 9 bases fit TRBD1. CDR3 size: 16 residues. Germline lookup yields CDR1 SGHAT and CDR2 FQDESV (reference sequence). V lost 5 bases, J lost 3 bases, and 9 bases stayed unmatched. CDR3 sequence (DNA): TGTGCCAGCAGCAGACGGGACAGGGCCTCAACAGATACGCAGTATTTT. Amino acid sequence: CASSRRDRASTDTQYF.

In the case of this clone: The same CDR3 is also encoded by other DNA sequences in this sample. The chain is built from TRBV5-1 and TRBJ2-7; maybe TRBD1 (6 bases). CDR1 SGHRS and CDR2 YFSETQ come from the germline V gene. The CDR3 is made up of 13 amino acids. V was pared by 4 bases and J by 4 bases, with 12 bases between. The CDR3 sequence: CASSTGQGYEQYF. CDR3 sequence (DNA): TGCGCCAGCAGCACGGGCCAGGGGTACGAGCAGTACTTC.

J is TRBJ2-2 and V is TRBV11-2; 7 positions agree with TRBD2. The germline CDR1 and CDR2 sequences are SGHAT and FQNNGV. V lost 6 bases, J lost 5 bases, and 9 bases stayed unmatched. The length of the CDR3 is 15 residues. CDR3: CASSPVQRGTGELFF. CDR3 coding DNA: TGTGCCAGCAGTCCCGTCCAGCGGGGAACCGGGGAGCTGTTTTTT. Together with reference TRBV11-2 and TRBJ2-2, the CDR3 gives the full variable domain: EAGVAQSPRYKIIEKRQSVAFWCNPISGHATLYWYQQILGQGPKLLIQFQNNGVVDDSQLPKDRFSAERLKGVDSTLKIQPAKLEDSAVYLCASSPVQRGTGELFFGEGSRLTVL.

V gene TRBV4-1 combines with J gene TRBJ1-1; D is unresolved. The CDR3 sequence is 14 residues long. Germline loops: CDR1 MGHRA, CDR2 YSYEKL. V was clipped by 1 base and J by 4 bases, with 10 bases between them. The chain's CDR3 is CASSQGVSPTEAFF. CDR3 DNA: TGCGCCAGCAGCCAAGGTGTCAGCCCCACTGAAGCTTTCTTT.

This sequence joins TRBV14 and TRBJ1-2; TRBD1 matches at 7 bases. Germline trimming cut 1 base from V and 3 bases from J; bases unmatched to any gene: 11. Germline values: CDR1 SGHDN, CDR2 FVKESK. CDR3 length: 17 residues. CDR3 sequence: CASSQGTARGNYYGYTF. CDR3 nucleotide sequence: TGTGCCAGCAGCCAAGGGACAGCCAGGGGGAACTACTATGGCTACACCTTC.

The rearrangement uses TRBV9 and TRBJ1-1, with D uncertain. The CDR3 runs to 14 residues. Germline V gene lookup returns CDR1 SGDLS and CDR2 YYNGEE. V was cut by 6 bases and J by 8 bases, with 20 bases left in between. The CDR3, as DNA: TGTGCCAGCACCAGACAACCGGACTCCGGGGAAGCTTTCTTT. Translated: CASTRQPDSGEAFF.